This T cell receptor beta chain was profiled in a study of blood T cell repertoires in COVID-19. Study-level background: There were acute and convalescent COVID-19 samples, and they came from the United States, Italy and Spain. In each case, the material was cDNA or gDNA derived from T cells, B-cell-depleted T cells, or PBMCs.

The repertoire was sequenced with immunoSEQ multiplex PCR; TCRdb's copy has only in-frame clones and lacks some. The table shows 200,000 to 300,000 clones, with about 87% occurring only once. With 8 bases clipped from V and 6 bases from J, the junction kept 9 bases outside the gene matches. Per the germline V gene, CDR1 is WNHNN and CDR2 is SYGVQD (reference sequence). The CDR3 has 15 amino acids. Material: PBMCs or T cells enriched from blood (not recorded which). The V call is TRBV10-1, the J call TRBJ2-1; 11 bases match TRBD2. The TCR originated in a woman in her forties with acute COVID-19. The CDR3 loop reads CASGKTSGATNEQFF. The CDR3 coding sequence is TGCGCCAGCGGAAAGACTAGCGGGGCGACCAATGAGCAGTTCTTC.